The 15 T cell receptor beta chains reported below all come from one sample, sequenced in a study of shared clonotypes between healthy human individuals. Only CD45RO-negative cells positively selected for CCR7 counted as naive CD8 cells, so terminally differentiated effector memory CD45RA+ cells were excluded. The repertoire was sequenced with immunoSEQ multiplex PCR; TCRdb's copy has only in-frame clones and lacks some. Of about 2 million clones listed, over 85% are singletons. The sequenced sample was naive CD8+ T cells sorted from blood. The origin of the receptors is a man aged 18-30 years in good health.

This clone appeared a single time. Other DNA sequences in the same sample also yield this CDR3. This chain links TRBV27 with TRBJ2-2, with 10 nucleotides matching TRBD2. V lost 2 bases to trimming and J lost 4 bases; unmatched junction nucleotides: 1. The V gene's germline CDR1 is MNHEY and CDR2 SMNVEV (reference sequence). This CDR3 has 15 amino acids. The CDR3 spells CASSLSGGGTGELFF. CDR3 DNA sequence: TGTGCCAGCAGTTTAAGCGGGGGGGGCACCGGGGAGCTGTTTTTT.

This clone was seen just once. This rearrangement joins TRBV10-3 to TRBJ2-7, with 9 bases fitting TRBD2. V dropped 9 bases and J dropped 1; count of bases not matched to a gene: 4. Germline assignment: CDR1 ENHRY and CDR2 SYGVKD. This CDR3 contains 13 residues. The CDR3 reads CAIASGISYEQYF. The CDR3 bases are TGTGCCATTGCTAGCGGGATTTCCTACGAGCAGTACTTC.

This rearrangement joins TRBV5-4 to TRBJ1-2; D uncertain. The CDR3 has 14 amino acids. Germline CDR1 and CDR2: SGHNT and YYREEE (reference sequence). V lost 0 bases and J lost 0, with 6 bases in between. CDR3 in amino acids: CASSLEAANYGYTF. Here the CDR3 DNA reads TGTGCCAGCAGCTTGGAGGCAGCTAACTATGGCTACACCTTC.

Concerning this clone: The sample contains more than one DNA sequence encoding this CDR3. The genes are TRBV29-1 and TRBJ2-7, with 9 nucleotides matching TRBD2. CDR3 length: 13 residues. CDR1 SQVTM and CDR2 ANQGSEA come from the germline V gene. V trimming: 4 bases; J trimming: 0 bases; junction bases outside the gene matches: 1. The DNA for the CDR3 is TGCAGCGTTGTTAGCGGGAGCTCCTACGAGCAGTACTTC. This encodes CSVVSGSSYEQYF.

The rearrangement joins TRBV4-3 to TRBJ2-4; TRBD2 agrees at 8 bases. This CDR3 comprises 15 residues. Germline V lookup: CDR1 LGHNA, CDR2 YSLEER. V gave up 3 bases and J gave up 8 bases; unmatched junction bases: 9. The CDR3: CASSHSTSAGDIQYF. The CDR3 nucleotides read TGCGCCAGCAGCCATTCCACCTCAGCGGGGGACATTCAGTACTTC.

The CDR3 sequence is CASGAGNTDTQYF. In DNA, the CDR3 is TGCGCCTCAGGAGCGGGGAACACAGATACGCAGTATTTT. This chain uses TRBV4-1 with TRBJ2-3; the match to TRBD2 covers 7 bases. The germline gives CDR1 MGHRA, CDR2 YSYEKL. V was clipped by 11 bases and J by 2 bases; unmatched bases: 7. The CDR3 has 13 amino acids.

V usage is TRBV29-1 and J usage is TRBJ1-2, with D perhaps matching TRBD1 (5 bases). Germline V lookup: CDR1 SQVTM, CDR2 ANQGSEA. The CDR3 spans 11 residues. V was clipped by 3 bases and J by 3 bases, with 5 bases between them. The CDR3 region has the DNA TGCAGCGTTGACAGGGACTATGGCTACACCTTC. This translates into CSVDRDYGYTF.

The chain carries TRBV7-9 and TRBJ2-3, with 8 nucleotides matching TRBD2. Looked up from germline, CDR1 is SEHNR and CDR2 is FQNEAQ (reference sequence). The CDR3 has 14 residues. Trimming removed 7 bases from V and 4 bases from J; junction bases left unmatched: 7. DNA for the CDR3: TGTGCCAGCATCAAAGCGGGAGCGGCAGATACGCAGTATTTT. Residues: CASIKAGAADTQYF.

The chain employs TRBV4-1 and TRBJ2-7, with D possibly matching TRBD2 (6 bases). CDR1 and CDR2 (germline): MGHRA, YSYEKL. The CDR3 contains 18 residues. V dropped 0 bases and J dropped 0 bases, with 18 bases sitting between them. The CDR3 DNA reads as TGCGCCAGCAGCCAAGACTCCTATGGGCGGGGCTACTCCTACGAGCAGTACTTC. Its translation: CASSQDSYGRGYSYEQYF.

Comments on this clone: The same CDR3 also results from other DNA sequences found in this sample. The chain couples TRBV27 to TRBJ1-1, with D possibly matching TRBD1 (5 bases). Trimming shortened V by 1 base and J by 2 bases, and 8 bases separated the two germline ends. This CDR3 is built from 14 residues. Germline CDR1 and CDR2: MNHEY and SMNVEV (reference sequence). CDR3 nucleotides: TGTGCCAGCAGTTTATTGGGGGTCAACACTGAAGCTTTCTTT. This encodes CASSLLGVNTEAFF.

This clone came up once. The gene calls are TRBV7-8 and TRBJ2-3; TRBD1 matches at 8 bases. J gave up 8 bases and V 6 bases, and 10 bases lay outside the gene matches. CDR3 length: 14 residues. The germline gives CDR1 SGHVS, CDR2 FQNEAQ. CDR3 loop: CASRADRAEGTQYF. CDR3 nucleotides: TGTGCCAGCAGGGCGGACAGGGCCGAGGGTACGCAGTATTTT.

The chain has TRBV9 and TRBJ2-4, with TRBD2 matching over 8 bases. CDR1 and CDR2 (germline): SGDLS, YYNGEE. The CDR3 covers 16 residues. V lost 3 bases, J lost 3 bases, and 8 bases stayed unmatched. The CDR3 here is CASSASGGGNKNIQYF. Here the CDR3 DNA reads TGTGCCAGCAGCGCTTCGGGCGGGGGGAACAAAAACATTCAGTACTTC. The variable domain in full, with the rest retrieved from reference TRBV9 and TRBJ2-4, is DSGVTQTPKHLITATGQRVTLRCSPRSGDLSVYWYQQSLDQGLQFLIQYYNGEERAKGNILERFSAQQFPDLHSELNLSSLELGDSALYFCASSASGGGNKNIQYFGAGTRLSVL.

In regard to this clone: The same CDR3 is also encoded by other DNA sequences in this sample. In DNA, the CDR3 is TGTGCCAGCAGCGTAGTTGGCACCGGGGAGCTGTTTTTT. Residues: CASSVVGTGELFF. This sequence joins TRBV9 and TRBJ2-2, with no clear D. The CDR3 has 13 residues. Germline CDR1 SGDLS, CDR2 YYNGEE. V lost 0 bases to trimming and J lost 4 bases, with 4 bases between them.

The rearrangement links TRBV4-1 to TRBJ1-4; D possibly corresponds to TRBD1 (6 bases). Germline-derived CDR1 and CDR2 are MGHRA and YSYEKL. CDR3 length: 15 amino acids. Between the trimmed V and J ends, which lost 1 base and 4 bases, there was a span of 10 bases. The CDR3 loop reads CASSQVEGVNEKLFF. The CDR3 region has the DNA TGCGCCAGCAGCCAAGTGGAGGGGGTTAATGAAAAACTGTTTTTT.

The chain uses TRBV14 and TRBJ2-3; D perhaps matches TRBD2 (7 bases). This CDR3 is built from 16 residues. Trimming took off 0 bases at V and 4 bases at J, with 14 bases between the two ends. Germline lookup yields CDR1 SGHDN and CDR2 FVKESK. CDR3 sequence: CASSQERGRAPDTQYF. CDR3 DNA sequence: TGTGCCAGCAGCCAAGAGAGGGGGAGGGCCCCAGATACGCAGTATTTT.